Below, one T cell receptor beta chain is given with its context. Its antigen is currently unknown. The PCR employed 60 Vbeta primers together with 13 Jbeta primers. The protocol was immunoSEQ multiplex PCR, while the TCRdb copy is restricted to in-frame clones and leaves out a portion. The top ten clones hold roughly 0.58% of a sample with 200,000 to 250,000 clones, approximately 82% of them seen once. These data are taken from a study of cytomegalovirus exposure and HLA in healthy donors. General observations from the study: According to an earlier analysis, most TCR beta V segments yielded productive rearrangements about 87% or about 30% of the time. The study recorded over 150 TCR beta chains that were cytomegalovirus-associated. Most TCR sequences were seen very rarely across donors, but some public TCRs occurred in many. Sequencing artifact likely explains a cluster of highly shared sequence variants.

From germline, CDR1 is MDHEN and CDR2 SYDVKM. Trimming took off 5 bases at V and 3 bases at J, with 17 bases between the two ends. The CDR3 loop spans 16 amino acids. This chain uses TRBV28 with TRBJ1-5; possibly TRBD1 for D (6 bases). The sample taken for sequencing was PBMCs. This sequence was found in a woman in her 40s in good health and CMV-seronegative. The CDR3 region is CASSAIGGELNQPQHF. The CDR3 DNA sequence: TGTGCCAGCAGTGCGATAGGGGGTGAACTCAATCAGCCCCAGCATTTT.